A single sample is the source of the 20 T cell receptor beta chains below, sequenced in a study of blood T cells in healthy people across ages. Through a sample-barcoded 5' primer and a J-beta primer mix, a second PCR was run for about 6 to 11 cycles. TCRdb analysed the 5' RACE reads with MiXCR anew, one entry per CDR3 protein. The table has 650,000 to 1,000,000 distinct CDR3 sequences, around 45% seen once. Input material: blood. The receptors come from a man of 80 years or more in good health.

In its sample, this clonotype was seen once. A much larger clone differs by one base, so this may be a read error. The CDR3 region is CSVEGLAGDTDTQYF. The CDR3, as DNA: TGCAGCGTTGAGGGACTAGCGGGGGACACAGATACGCAGTATTTT. The gene calls are TRBV29-1 and TRBJ2-3; TRBD2 agrees at 14 bases. V shed 3 bases, J shed 2 bases, and the junction held 1 base outside the gene matches. CDR3 length equals 15 residues. CDR1 and CDR2 (germline): SQVTM, ANQGSEA.

This clonotype showed up just a few times. The V and J genes are TRBV15 and TRBJ2-2; 13 nucleotides line up with TRBD2. This CDR3 comprises 18 residues. Looked up from germline, CDR1 is LNHNV and CDR2 is YYDKDF (reference sequence). Germline trimming cut 0 bases from V and 4 bases from J; bases unmatched to any gene: 5. CDR3 in amino acids: CATSRDSRLAGGTGELFF. The DNA of the CDR3 is TGTGCCACCAGCAGAGATTCGCGACTAGCGGGAGGCACCGGGGAGCTGTTTTTT.

The chain has TRBV12-3 or TRBV12-4 and TRBJ2-5; TRBD1 matches 7 bases. The length of the CDR3 is 13 residues. The V and J ends lost 1 base and 11 bases, in that order; junction bases with no gene match: 7. CDR3 DNA sequence: TGTGCCAGCAGTTTAGATAGGGGGCTAGAGCAGTACTTC. This encodes CASSLDRGLEQYF.

The genes are TRBV27 and TRBJ2-3; D is uncertain. The CDR3 is 11 residues long. Between the trimmed V and J ends, which lost 7 bases and 5 bases, there was a span of 7 bases. Germline V gene lookup returns CDR1 MNHEY and CDR2 SMNVEV (reference sequence). CDR3 region: CASTWGDTQYF. Written as DNA, the CDR3 is TGTGCCAGCACTTGGGGAGATACGCAGTATTTT.

In nucleotides, the CDR3 is TGTGCCAGCAGCTTAGTTGCCGGAGGGAATGAAAAACTGTTTTTT. Translating gives CASSLVAGGNEKLFF. The chain links TRBV7-9 to TRBJ1-4; D call uncertain. The CDR3 runs 15 residues. V shed 1 base and J shed 5 bases, with 11 bases lying between them. CDR1 is SEHNR, CDR2 FQNEAQ, per germline (reference sequence).

The rearrangement uses TRBV30 and TRBJ2-7; D perhaps matches TRBD1 (9 bases). Trimming took 0 bases from V and 7 from J, leaving 16 bases between them. CDR1 GTSNPN and CDR2 SVGIG come from the germline V gene (reference sequence). The CDR3 covers 14 residues. The CDR3 sequence is CAWSVGQGTREQYF. As DNA, the CDR3 is TGTGCCTGGAGTGTAGGACAGGGGACTAGGGAGCAGTACTTC.

This clonotype was observed many times. This chain connects TRBV5-5 to TRBJ2-1; 10 bases align to TRBD2. The CDR3 covers 16 residues. Losses at the gene ends were 5 bases for V and 7 bases for J; bases not matched to a gene: 12. Germline V CDR1 and CDR2: SGHKS, YYEKEE (reference sequence). The CDR3 region has the DNA TGTGCCAGCAGAGGAATAGCGGGAGGAACGGGTAATGAGCAGTTCTTC. Translated, it gives CASRGIAGGTGNEQFF.

CDR3 bases: TGTGCCAGCAGTTCCCGAGCGGGAGCGAAAACAGGGGCCAACGTCCTGACTTTC. This translates into CASSSRAGAKTGANVLTF. The chain uses TRBV6-2 or TRBV6-3 and TRBJ2-6, with TRBD2 matching over 8 bases. In germline, CDR1 is MNHEY, CDR2 SVGEGT. With V trimmed by 4 bases and J by 4 bases, 12 bases remained unmatched. The CDR3 is 18 amino acids.

This chain connects TRBV5-1 to TRBJ2-4; D perhaps matches TRBD1 (6 bases). With the DNA end fitting TRBJ2-7 better, the J assignment may be wrong. The CDR3 has 14 residues. Germline V gene data show CDR1 as SGHRS and CDR2 as YFSETQ. CDR3: CASSRDRGGDEQYF. As DNA, the CDR3 is TGCGCCAGCAGCCGGGACCGAGGGGGTGACGAGCAGTACTTC.

This rearrangement joins TRBV24-1 to TRBJ2-3; tentatively, D is TRBD1 or TRBD2 (5 bases each). CDR3 length: 16 residues. CDR1 and CDR2 from the germline V gene are KGHDR and SFDVKD. The V end lost 5 bases, the J end lost 14 bases, and 28 bases lay between the germline ends. The CDR3 nucleotides read TGTGCCACCAGTGGTCCCGGACCCGGGGCCACCAGATACGCGTATTTT. It specifies CATSGPGPGATRYAYF.

With regard to this clonotype: A clone one base away is much larger, so this may be a read error. This rearrangement joins TRBV7-9 to TRBJ2-7; the D gene could be TRBD1 or TRBD2 (6 bases each). The CDR3 runs 14 residues. Germline lookup yields CDR1 SEHNR and CDR2 FQNEAQ (reference sequence). Trimming removed 7 bases at V and 5 bases at J, with 18 bases between. The CDR3 sequence is CASMWSTGRNEQYF. CDR3 in DNA: TGTGCCAGCATGTGGAGTACAGGGAGGAACGAGCAGTACTTC.

Turning to this clonotype: This may stem from a read error, because a much larger clone lies one nucleotide away. The CDR3 here is CASSHGTSGIETQFF. CDR3 DNA: TGCGCCAGCAGCCACGGGACTAGCGGGATAGAGACCCAGTTCTTC. The genes are TRBV4-3 and TRBJ2-1, with 13 bases matching TRBD2. This CDR3 comprises 15 residues. V lost 3 bases to trimming and J lost 13 bases; unmatched junction nucleotides: 9. Germline CDR1 LGHNA, CDR2 YSLEER.

Concerning this clonotype itself: At one of its ends the junction is not consistent with the germline gene, which may arise from a read error. The chain carries TRBV5-6 and TRBJ2-7; D is ambiguous. This CDR3 contains 16 residues. Per the germline V gene, CDR1 is SGHDT and CDR2 is YYEEEE. CDR3 nucleotide sequence: TGTGCCAGCAGCTTGGAGGGCTACTCATCTGTTAATGAGCGGTACTTC. Protein product: CASSLEGYSSVNERYF.

This clonotype is termed medium-sized (0.01 to 0.1%). A read error may be the cause here, since a much bigger clone is one base away. This chain links TRBV29-1 with TRBJ2-1, with TRBD2 as a possible D gene (6 bases). Germline values: CDR1 SQVTM, CDR2 ANQGSEA. This CDR3 region has 11 residues. In nucleotides, the CDR3 is TGCAGCGGTGAAGTCGGGGGTGAGCAGTTCTTC. As protein: CSGEVGGEQFF.

This clonotype was seen a handful of times. The chain joins TRBV7-2 to TRBJ2-1; possible D gene TRBD1, 6 bases. CDR3 length equals 12 residues. The ends were cut back, 7 bases at V and 6 bases at J, with 10 bases in the middle. The germline gives CDR1 SGHTA, CDR2 FQGNSA. CDR3 amino acids: CASNLRGNEQFF. DNA of the CDR3: TGTGCCAGCAACCTCAGGGGCAATGAGCAGTTCTTC.

The V gene is TRBV6-2 or TRBV6-3, the J gene TRBJ2-7, with D possibly TRBD1 on 5 matching bases. The V end lost 6 bases, the J end lost 2 bases, and 14 bases lay between the germline ends. This CDR3 comprises 14 residues. CDR1 is MNHEY and CDR2 is SVGEGT in the germline V gene. As DNA, the CDR3 is TGTGCCAGCAGCACAGGACACGGAACCTACGAGCAGTACTTC. It translates to CASSTGHGTYEQYF.

This clonotype was found a few times. The rearrangement links TRBV7-2 to TRBJ2-2; D remains ambiguous. Trimming took 5 bases from V and 3 from J, leaving 4 bases between them. The CDR3 contains 12 residues. The germline gives CDR1 SGHTA, CDR2 FQGNSA. The CDR3 coding sequence is TGTGCCAGCAGCCATTACACCGGGGAGCTGTTTTTT. The encoded protein is CASSHYTGELFF.

The V gene is TRBV7-2, the J gene TRBJ2-2; 7 bases match TRBD2. The CDR3 length is 16 residues. J gave up 2 bases and V 5 bases, and 8 bases lay outside the gene matches. Germline CDR1 reads SGHTA; CDR2 reads FQGNSA. DNA of the CDR3: TGTGCCAGCAGCCCCCGGGACTACCCTAACACCGGGGAGCTGTTTTTT. Translated, it gives CASSPRDYPNTGELFF.

The rearrangement uses TRBV27 and TRBJ2-1; no definite D call. Trimming left V 1 base short and J 13 bases short, with 14 bases between. This CDR3 spans 13 amino acids. The V gene's germline CDR1 is MNHEY and CDR2 SMNVEV (reference sequence). CDR3 loop: CASSLFWEGEQFF. The DNA of the CDR3 is TGTGCCAGCAGTTTATTCTGGGAAGGTGAACAGTTCTTC.

A remark on this clonotype: A read error is possible here, since a much larger clone lies one base away. This chain uses TRBV24-1 with TRBJ2-5; a weak D match, TRBD2 (6 bases). CDR1 and CDR2 (germline): KGHDR, SFDVKD. This CDR3 has 16 residues. CDR3 nucleotides: TGTGTCACCAGTGACCGACAAGGAGGGGTTGGGGAGACCCAGTACTTC. Encoded protein: CVTSDRQGGVGETQYF.